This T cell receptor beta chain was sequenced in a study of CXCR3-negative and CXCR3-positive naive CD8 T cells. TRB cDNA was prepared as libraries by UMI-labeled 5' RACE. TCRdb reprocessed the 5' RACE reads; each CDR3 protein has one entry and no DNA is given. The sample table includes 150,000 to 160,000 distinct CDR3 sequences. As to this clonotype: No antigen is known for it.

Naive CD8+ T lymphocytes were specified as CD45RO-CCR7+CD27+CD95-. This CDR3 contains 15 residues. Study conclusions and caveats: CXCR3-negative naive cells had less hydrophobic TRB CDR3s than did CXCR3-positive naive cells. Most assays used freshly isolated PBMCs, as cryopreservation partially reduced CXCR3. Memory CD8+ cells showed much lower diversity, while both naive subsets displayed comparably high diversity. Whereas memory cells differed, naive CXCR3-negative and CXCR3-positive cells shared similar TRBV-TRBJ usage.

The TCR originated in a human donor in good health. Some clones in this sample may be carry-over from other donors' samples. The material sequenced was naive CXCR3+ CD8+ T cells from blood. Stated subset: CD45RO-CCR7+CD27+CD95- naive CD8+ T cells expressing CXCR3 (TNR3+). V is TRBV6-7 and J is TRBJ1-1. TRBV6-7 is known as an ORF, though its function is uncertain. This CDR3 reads CASSYSGAYPPEAFF.